This T cell receptor (beta chain) was profiled in a study of blood T cell repertoires in COVID-19. Whole-study context: Acute and convalescent COVID-19 samples came from the United States, Italy and Spain. Nucleic acid was either cDNA or gDNA, and it came from T cells, B-cell-depleted T cells, or PBMCs.

Trimming stripped 6 bases from V and 0 bases from J, with 15 bases between. Germline values: CDR1 ENHRY, CDR2 SYGVKD. This CDR3 comprises 16 residues. Original analysis: From reference gene primer amplification, estimates of nucleated cell counts were derived. Assay: immunoSEQ multiplex PCR; the TCRdb copy retains only in-frame clones and omits some. The V and J calls and clone size come from that table; D and trimming were worked out from the DNA. The table has some 180,000 clones, around 81% seen once. Patients from Seattle were sampled longitudinally, starting during active infection. The chain couples TRBV10-3 to TRBJ1-5, with D possibly TRBD1 on 6 matching bases. The receptor was isolated from a woman older than 75 with COVID-19, enrolled during active disease. The sample taken for sequencing was peripheral blood. The CDR3 reads CAISERGGTSNQPQHF. The CDR3 coding sequence is TGTGCCATCAGCGAACGGGGGGGCACTAGCAATCAGCCCCAGCATTTT.